This record covers a single T cell receptor (beta chain). Its specificity is unknown. This sample is drawn from a study of vaccination and CD4 T cells after COVID-19. In the study overall: Stimuli were overlapping spike peptide pools of SARS-CoV-2 and three common cold coronaviruses (HCoV-NL63, HCoV-OC43, HCoV-229E). Whole-study findings and limits: Researchers report that 304 of 307 vaccine-specific clones in convalescent patients proved spike mono-reactive.

Treatment defined: roughly 10-day PBMC culture with coronavirus spike peptide pools or control peptides (ViraFEST assay). Once obtained from cultured CD4+ T cells, the DNA was sequenced using the Oncomine TCR Beta short-read assay. One entry per CDR3 protein, called by TCRdb with MiXCR from the PCR reads. The data contain roughly 17,000 distinct CDR3 sequences, over 30% of them singletons. Germline V lookup: CDR1 GTSNPN, CDR2 SVGIG (reference sequence). V lost 0 bases to trimming and J lost 1 base, with 10 bases between them. The CDR3 is 14 residues long. The receptor was isolated from a human donor who had recovered from COVID-19. The rearrangement links TRBV30 to TRBJ2-7, with unresolved D. What was sequenced was CD4+ T cells from blood, cultured in vitro. The CDR3 DNA is TGTGCCTGGAGTGTTGGGCTGCGGTCCTACGAGCAGTACTTC. It yields the protein CAWSVGLRSYEQYF.